These 18 T cell receptor beta chains came from one sample sequenced in a study of T cell repertoires in cytomegalovirus infection. TCRdb reanalysed the reads using MiXCR and keeps one entry per CDR3 protein. The sample lists about 180,000 distinct CDR3 sequences; roughly 17% were seen once. The sample comprised CD8+ T cells from PBMCs. These receptors all come from a human donor in good health (CMV status not recorded). Some clones in this sample may be carry-over from other donors' samples.

This clonotype has a handful of counts. The chain recombines TRBV27 with TRBJ2-7; D unclear. Trimming took 2 bases from V and 4 from J, leaving 12 bases between them. CDR1 and CDR2 (germline): MNHEY, SMNVEV (reference sequence). The CDR3 has 14 amino acids. CDR3 in DNA: TGTGCCAGCAGTTTAAACGGGTTAAGATACGAGCAGTACTTC. Protein: CASSLNGLRYEQYF.

The V gene is TRBV12-3 or TRBV12-4, the J gene TRBJ1-2; maybe TRBD1 (6 bases). The CDR3 is made up of 17 amino acids. Trimming took 2 bases from V and 1 from J, leaving 17 bases between them. For the CDR3, the DNA is TGTGCCAGCAGTTTAAAGGTTGGACAGCACCTTAACTATGGCTACACCTTC. It encodes CASSLKVGQHLNYGYTF.

With respect to this clonotype: The conserved phenylalanine or tryptophan is not found at the CDR3 terminus, so this likely reflects a read error. The limits of the CDR3 on the DNA are not certain, so only TCRdb's listed CDR3 is given. The V and J genes are TRBV6-5 and TRBJ1-2. The CDR3 region is 14 residues in length, termini included. Germline lookup yields CDR1 MNHEY and CDR2 SVGAGI. The CDR3 sequence: CASSYGGGPMERTL.

This clonotype was detected a few times. The V gene is TRBV5-6, the J gene TRBJ1-5, with a weak D call TRBD1 (6 bases). V was pared by 4 bases and J by 4 bases, with 9 bases between. Germline V gives CDR1 SGHDT, CDR2 YYEEEE. This CDR3 has 13 residues. The CDR3: CASSQGWNQPQHF. The CDR3 DNA reads TGTGCCAGCAGCCAGGGGTGGAATCAGCCCCAGCATTTT.

This clonotype was picked up a small number of times. The chain couples TRBV6-8 to TRBJ2-3, with D unresolved. There are 13 residues in the CDR3. V was cut by 1 base and J by 0 bases, with 2 bases left in between. Looked up from germline, CDR1 is MNHGY and CDR2 is SAAAGT. CDR3 sequence (DNA): TGTGCCAGCAGTTACTACAGCACAGATACGCAGTATTTT. Its translation is CASSYYSTDTQYF.

J is TRBJ2-1 and V is TRBV6-2 or TRBV6-3, with 9 bases that match TRBD2. The CDR3 length is 14 residues. The germline V gene has CDR1 MNHEY and CDR2 SVGEGT. V lost 6 bases, J lost 12 bases, and 12 bases stayed unmatched. The CDR3 region has the DNA TGTGCCAGCAGCCTCGCGGGAGGGGTGGAGCGGCAGTTCTTC. Its protein is CASSLAGGVERQFF.

This clonotype has a handful of counts. This rearrangement joins TRBV28 to TRBJ1-2; weak D call: TRBD1 (5 bases). V lost 5 bases and J 7 bases, leaving 14 bases between the germline ends. This CDR3 spans 13 amino acids. Per germline, CDR1 MDHEN and CDR2 SYDVKM. For the CDR3, the DNA is TGTGCCAGCAGTCTTACTCAGGGTGGTGGCTACACCTTC. Residues: CASSLTQGGGYTF.

A few counts support this clonotype. The rearrangement uses TRBV7-9 and TRBJ2-7; tentatively, D is TRBD1 (6 bases). The CDR3 is made up of 15 amino acids. Germline V gene sequence: CDR1 SEHNR, CDR2 FQNEAQ (reference sequence). V was pared by 3 bases and J by 5 bases, with 17 bases between. The CDR3, as DNA: TGTGCCAGCAGCTTTGGAGACAGGCCCAGGGACGAGCAGTACTTC. Protein: CASSFGDRPRDEQYF.

This clonotype has just a few counts. The genes are TRBV7-2 and TRBJ2-7, with 7 bases lining up with TRBD2. After removal of 5 bases from V and 1 base from J, the junction contained 14 bases not matched to a gene. Germline loops: CDR1 SGHTA, CDR2 FQGNSA. This CDR3 spans 17 amino acids. The CDR3 DNA reads as TGTGCCAGCAGCGCTCGGTCGGGAGCGGGGAAATCCTACGAGCAGTACTTC. This codes for CASSARSGAGKSYEQYF.

The rearrangement joins TRBV27 to TRBJ2-7; 14 bases are shared with TRBD2. Germline assignment: CDR1 MNHEY and CDR2 SMNVEV (reference sequence). The CDR3 runs 14 residues. Trimming cost V 8 bases and J 3 bases; bases outside gene matches: 3. Here the CDR3 reads CASRTSGGLYEQYF. CDR3 DNA: TGTGCCAGCCGGACTAGCGGGGGGCTCTACGAGCAGTACTTC.

This clonotype was seen many times. V gene TRBV12-3 or TRBV12-4 combines with J gene TRBJ2-3, with D perhaps matching TRBD1 or TRBD2 (5 bases each). This CDR3 comprises 14 residues. Trimming stripped 1 base from V and 5 bases from J, with 10 bases between. Here the CDR3 reads CASSLGTGGDTQYF. CDR3 nucleotide sequence: TGTGCCAGCAGTTTAGGAACTGGGGGAGATACGCAGTATTTT.

The chain employs TRBV27 and TRBJ1-5; the D is unclear. V lost 2 bases and J 9 bases, leaving 11 bases between the germline ends. Germline-derived CDR1 and CDR2 are MNHEY and SMNVEV (reference sequence). The CDR3 is 13 amino acids. Here the CDR3 reads CASSLGSPGPQHF. CDR3 DNA: TGTGCCAGCAGTTTAGGCAGCCCAGGGCCCCAGCATTTT.

This clonotype was seen a few times. The V gene is TRBV7-8, the J gene TRBJ2-3, with D possibly being TRBD1 or TRBD2 (6 bases each). Germline V CDR1 and CDR2: SGHVS, FQNEAQ. Trimming removed 7 bases at V and 3 bases at J, with 20 bases between. The CDR3 sequence is 16 residues long. CDR3 in DNA: TGTGCCAGCAACGTTGGACAGCGGGTTGGAACAGATACGCAGTATTTT. Encoded protein: CASNVGQRVGTDTQYF.

This clonotype was counted ten times or more. The chain combines TRBV7-8 with TRBJ1-6; D remains unclear. The V gene's germline CDR1 is SGHVS and CDR2 FQNEAQ. Trimming took 5 bases from V and 12 from J, leaving 14 bases between them. The CDR3 covers 13 residues. CDR3 sequence reads: CASSPIPREPLHF. In nucleotides, the CDR3 is TGTGCCAGCAGCCCCATCCCCCGGGAACCCCTCCACTTT.

This clonotype was recorded many times. The rearrangement joins TRBV29-1 to TRBJ2-7, with 8 nucleotides matching TRBD1. CDR3 length equals 14 residues. Unmatched junction bases numbered 5, after V lost 4 bases and J lost 0 bases. Per germline, CDR1 SQVTM and CDR2 ANQGSEA. The CDR3 loop is CSVVRDRFSYEQYF. The CDR3 DNA reads as TGCAGCGTTGTGCGGGACAGGTTCTCCTACGAGCAGTACTTC.

The rearrangement joins TRBV9 to TRBJ1-4; 10 bases map to TRBD1. Germline assignment: CDR1 SGDLS and CDR2 YYNGEE. After removal of 0 bases from V and 6 bases from J, the junction contained 2 bases not matched to a gene. CDR3 length: 15 amino acids. Written as DNA, the CDR3 is TGTGCCAGCAGCGTAGCGGGACAGGGGTATGAAAAACTGTTTTTT. Residues: CASSVAGQGYEKLFF.

This clonotype was detected only a few times. The CDR3 region is CASSTGPTYEQYF. CDR3 sequence (DNA): TGTGCCAGTAGTACGGGACCGACTTACGAGCAGTACTTC. This rearrangement joins TRBV19 to TRBJ2-7; D tentatively reads TRBD1 or TRBD2 (5 bases each). In germline, CDR1 is LNHDA, CDR2 SQIVND (reference sequence). CDR3 length: 13 amino acids. Trimming took off 4 bases at V and 4 bases at J, with 11 bases between the two ends.

This clonotype was picked up one time. The chain combines TRBV12-3 or TRBV12-4 with TRBJ2-5; possibly TRBD1 for D (6 bases). The CDR3 contains 13 residues. The germline V and J ends were trimmed by 7 bases and 2 bases, with 11 bases remaining between them. The CDR3 loop reads CASTWGPQETQYF. DNA of the CDR3: TGTGCCAGCACCTGGGGGCCTCAAGAGACCCAGTACTTC.